The rows below give T cell receptor beta chains drawn from one sample of a study of cytomegalovirus exposure and HLA in healthy donors. The data were produced by immunoSEQ multiplex PCR, yet TCRdb's version contains in-frame clones alone and is incomplete. The table shows around 69,000 clones, with 70% occurring only once. Material: PBMCs. These receptors came from a woman aged 45 to 65 in good health and CMV-seropositive. Both conserved end residues are part of each CDR3. A D gene is named only where the DNA matches it firmly. Clone size is not always given. Where it is, it says once, few, many or a class for expanded clones.

NA TRBD1 TRBJ1-2 TRBV6-5 TGTGCCAGCAGTCACGGACAGGCCGGGGATGGCTACACCTTC CASSHGQAGDGYTF
NA NA TRBJ1-2 TRBV18 TGTGCCAGCTCACTCGACAGGGGCTACACCTTC CASSLDRGYTF
NA TRBD1 TRBJ2-7 TRBV7-2 TGTGCCAGCGGCAGACAGGGCTCGTCCTACGAGCAGTACTTC CASGRQGSSYEQYF
NA NA TRBJ2-3 TRBV6-6 TGTGCCAGCACTAGTTATGCAGATACGCAGTATTTT CASTSYADTQYF
NA TRBD1 TRBJ1-4 TRBV7-9 TGTGCCAGCAGCTTAGTTACAGGGGGCTATGAAAAACTGTTTTTT CASSLVTGGYEKLFF
NA TRBD2 TRBJ2-3 TRBV4-3 TGCGCCAGCAGCCAAGATAAAGGACTAGCGGGCACAGATACGCAGTATTTT CASSQDKGLAGTDTQYF
few NA TRBJ2-7 TRBV4-3 TGCGCCAGCAGCCAAGAGCGAGGAACCTACGAGCAGTACTTC CASSQERGTYEQYF
NA NA TRBJ2-1 TRBV27 TGTGCCAGAGAACAGGGGGGGTCCTACAATGAGCAGTTCTTC CAREQGGSYNEQFF
NA TRBD2 TRBJ2-1 TRBV7-9 TGTTCCAGCAGCTCGGCAGGCGGGAGAGGGGATTATGAGCAGTTCTTC CSSSSAGGRGDYEQFF
NA TRBD2 TRBJ2-1 TRBV5-5 TGTGCCAGCAGCCCGGGACTAGCAGTCCAGCAGTTCTTC CASSPGLAVQQFF
NA NA TRBJ1-5 TRBV29-1 TGCAGCGTTGGAGGAAATAGCAATCAGCCCCAGCATTTT CSVGGNSNQPQHF
NA NA TRBJ1-5 TRBV15 TGTGCCACCAGCAGAGATCCCTTCAGGGGTCCCCGCAATCAGCCCCAGCATTTT CATSRDPFRGPRNQPQHF
NA NA TRBJ1-2 TRBV5-6 TGTGCCAGCAGTTCGAGGACAGCAATATATGGCTACACCTTC CASSSRTAIYGYTF
NA NA TRBJ2-4 TRBV6-6 TGTGCCAGCAGTTACTCGCGTCAGGGCGGTGGCATTCAGTACTTC CASSYSRQGGGIQYF
NA TRBD2 TRBJ2-1 TRBV18 TGTGCCAGCTCACCGACCGCGCCTCTAGCGGGAGGAGAGGGTGAGCAGTTCTTC CASSPTAPLAGGEGEQFF
few TRBD2 TRBJ2-1 TRBV28 TGTGCCAGCAGTTCCACTAGCGGGAGGGCGAATGAGCAGTTCTTC CASSSTSGRANEQFF
NA NA TRBJ1-1 TRBV30 TGTGCCTGGAGTCTGGGAGGGACTTTCTTT CAWSLGGTFF